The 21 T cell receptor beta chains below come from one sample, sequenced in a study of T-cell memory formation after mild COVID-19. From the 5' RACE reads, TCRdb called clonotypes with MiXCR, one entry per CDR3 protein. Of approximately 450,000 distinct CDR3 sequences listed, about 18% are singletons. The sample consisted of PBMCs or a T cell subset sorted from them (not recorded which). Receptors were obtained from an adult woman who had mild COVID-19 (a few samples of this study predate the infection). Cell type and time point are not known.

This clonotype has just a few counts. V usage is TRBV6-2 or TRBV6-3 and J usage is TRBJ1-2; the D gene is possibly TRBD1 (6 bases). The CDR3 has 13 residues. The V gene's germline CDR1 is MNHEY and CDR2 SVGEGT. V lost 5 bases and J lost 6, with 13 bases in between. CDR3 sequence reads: CASSRAGDHGYTF. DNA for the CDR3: TGTGCCAGCAGTCGCGCAGGGGATCATGGCTACACCTTC.

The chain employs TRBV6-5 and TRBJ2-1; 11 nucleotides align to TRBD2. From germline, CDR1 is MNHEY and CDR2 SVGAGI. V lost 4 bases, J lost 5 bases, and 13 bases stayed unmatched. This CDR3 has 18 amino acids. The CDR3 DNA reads TGTGCCAGCAGTTCACTTCGGTGGGCTAGCGGGAGGAACAATGAGCAGTTCTTC. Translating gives CASSSLRWASGRNNEQFF.

The CDR3 region has the DNA TGTGCCATCATGGGGTCCGGGTCGCGTACCGGGGAGCTGTTTTTT. It yields the protein CAIMGSGSRTGELFF. This chain links TRBV10-3 with TRBJ2-2; D remains unclear. The CDR3 has 15 residues. V lost 7 bases to trimming and J lost 5 bases, with 17 bases between them. Germline V gene sequence: CDR1 ENHRY, CDR2 SYGVKD.

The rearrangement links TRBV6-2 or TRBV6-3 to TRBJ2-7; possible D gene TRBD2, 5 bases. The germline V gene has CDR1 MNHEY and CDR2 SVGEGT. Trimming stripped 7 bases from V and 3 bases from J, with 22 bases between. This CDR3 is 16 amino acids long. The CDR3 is CASTQEKGASLYEQYF. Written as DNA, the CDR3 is TGTGCCAGCACCCAGGAAAAGGGAGCCTCTCTCTACGAGCAGTACTTC.

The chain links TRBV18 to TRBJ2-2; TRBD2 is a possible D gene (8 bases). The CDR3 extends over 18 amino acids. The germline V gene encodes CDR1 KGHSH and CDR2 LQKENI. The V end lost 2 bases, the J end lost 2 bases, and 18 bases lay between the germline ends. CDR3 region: CASSPSIAGQLNTGELFF. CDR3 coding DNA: TGTGCCAGCTCACCATCAATAGCGGGACAGTTAAACACCGGGGAGCTGTTTTTT.

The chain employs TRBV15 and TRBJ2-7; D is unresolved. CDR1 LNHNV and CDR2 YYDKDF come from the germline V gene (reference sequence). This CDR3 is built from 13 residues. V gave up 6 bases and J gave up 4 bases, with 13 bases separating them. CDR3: CATSDLAYYEQYF. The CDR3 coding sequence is TGTGCCACCAGTGATTTAGCCTATTACGAGCAGTACTTC. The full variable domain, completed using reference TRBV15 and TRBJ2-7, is DAMVIQNPRYQVTQFGKPVTLSCSQTLNHNVMYWYQQKSSQAPKLLFHYYDKDFNNEADTPDNFQSRRPNTSFCFLDIRSPGLGDTAMYLCATSDLAYYEQYFGPGTRLTVT.

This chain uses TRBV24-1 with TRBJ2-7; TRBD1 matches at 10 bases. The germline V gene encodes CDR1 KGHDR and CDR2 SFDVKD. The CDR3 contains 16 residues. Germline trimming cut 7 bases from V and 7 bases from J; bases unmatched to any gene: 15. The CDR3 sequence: CATSPEGIRGQGEQYF. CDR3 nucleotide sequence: TGTGCCACCAGCCCGGAAGGAATAAGGGGACAGGGGGAGCAGTACTTC.

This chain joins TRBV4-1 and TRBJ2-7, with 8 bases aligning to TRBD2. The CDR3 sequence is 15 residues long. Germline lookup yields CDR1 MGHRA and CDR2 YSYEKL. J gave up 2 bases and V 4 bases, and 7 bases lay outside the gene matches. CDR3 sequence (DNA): TGCGCCAGCAGCCGGGAGGCGGGGGGCACCTACGAGCAGTACTTC. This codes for CASSREAGGTYEQYF.

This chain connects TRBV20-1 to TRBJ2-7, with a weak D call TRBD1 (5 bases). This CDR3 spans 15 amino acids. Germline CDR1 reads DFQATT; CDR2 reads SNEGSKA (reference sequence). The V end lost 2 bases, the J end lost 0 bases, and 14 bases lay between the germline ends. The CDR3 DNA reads TGCAGTGCTAGATCCCGTACAGGAAGCTCCTACGAGCAGTACTTC. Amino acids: CSARSRTGSSYEQYF.

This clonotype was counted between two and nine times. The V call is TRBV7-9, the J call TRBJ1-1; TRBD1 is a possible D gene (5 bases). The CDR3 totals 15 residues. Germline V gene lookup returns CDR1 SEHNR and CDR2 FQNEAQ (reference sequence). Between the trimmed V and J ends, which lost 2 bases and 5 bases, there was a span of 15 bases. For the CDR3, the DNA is TGTGCCAGCAGCTTATTCGGAGGGGCTGGGACTGAAGCTTTCTTT. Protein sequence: CASSLFGGAGTEAFF.

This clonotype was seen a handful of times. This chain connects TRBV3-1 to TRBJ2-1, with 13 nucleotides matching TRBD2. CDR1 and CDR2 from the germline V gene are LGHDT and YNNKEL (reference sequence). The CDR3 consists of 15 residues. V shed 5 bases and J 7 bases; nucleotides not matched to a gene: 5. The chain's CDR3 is CASSSRTSGGNEQFF. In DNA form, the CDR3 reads TGTGCCAGCAGCTCTCGGACTAGCGGGGGAAATGAGCAGTTCTTC.

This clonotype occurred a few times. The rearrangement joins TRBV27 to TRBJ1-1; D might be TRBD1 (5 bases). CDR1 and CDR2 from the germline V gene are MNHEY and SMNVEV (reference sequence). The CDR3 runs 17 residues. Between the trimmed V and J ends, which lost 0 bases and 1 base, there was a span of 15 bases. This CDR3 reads CASSLSAAGITNTEAFF. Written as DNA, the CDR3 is TGTGCCAGCAGTTTATCGGCGGCAGGGATAACGAACACTGAAGCTTTCTTT.

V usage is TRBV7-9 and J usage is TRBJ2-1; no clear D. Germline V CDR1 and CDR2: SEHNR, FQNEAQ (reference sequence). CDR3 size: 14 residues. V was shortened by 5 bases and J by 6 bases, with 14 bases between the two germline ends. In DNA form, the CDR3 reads TGTGCCAGCAGCCCCCAGTTTAGTGGCAATGAGCAGTTCTTC. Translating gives CASSPQFSGNEQFF.

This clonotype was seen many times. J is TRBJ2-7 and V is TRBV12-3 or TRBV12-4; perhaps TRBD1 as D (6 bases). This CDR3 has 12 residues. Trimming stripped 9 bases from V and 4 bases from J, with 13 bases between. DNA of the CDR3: TGTGCCAGTTCAAGGGGGTTATACGAGCAGTACTTC. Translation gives CASSRGLYEQYF.

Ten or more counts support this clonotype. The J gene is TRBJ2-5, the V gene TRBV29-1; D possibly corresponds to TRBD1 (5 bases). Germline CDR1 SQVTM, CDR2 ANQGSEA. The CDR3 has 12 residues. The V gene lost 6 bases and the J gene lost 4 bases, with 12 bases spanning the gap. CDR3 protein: CSVVGAGETQYF. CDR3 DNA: TGCAGCGTAGTAGGGGCAGGAGAGACCCAGTACTTC.

CDR3: CSVAGQLSYNEQFF. The CDR3 bases are TGCAGCGTTGCAGGACAGCTCTCCTACAATGAGCAGTTCTTC. This rearrangement joins TRBV29-1 to TRBJ2-1, with D possibly TRBD1 on 6 matching bases. Germline assignment: CDR1 SQVTM and CDR2 ANQGSEA. The CDR3 is 14 residues long. V lost 4 bases and J lost 0, with 10 bases in between.

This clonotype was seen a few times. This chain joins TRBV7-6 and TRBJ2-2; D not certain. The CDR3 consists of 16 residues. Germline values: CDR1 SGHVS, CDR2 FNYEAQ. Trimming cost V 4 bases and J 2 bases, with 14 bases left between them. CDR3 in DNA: TGTGCCAGCAGCTCTCCCTTACAGAGCAACACCGGGGAGCTGTTTTTT. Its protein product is CASSSPLQSNTGELFF.

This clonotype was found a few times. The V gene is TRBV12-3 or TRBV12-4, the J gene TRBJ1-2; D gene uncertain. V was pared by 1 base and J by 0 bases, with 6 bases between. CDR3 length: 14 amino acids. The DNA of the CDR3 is TGTGCCAGCAGTTTAGTCCCAACTAACTATGGCTACACCTTC. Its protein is CASSLVPTNYGYTF.

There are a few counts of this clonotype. The CDR3 DNA follows: TGTGCCAGCAGTTCATCGCTGCGGGGGCCCGCCGTCACCTTC. Protein: CASSSSLRGPAVTF. This chain links TRBV12-3 or TRBV12-4 with TRBJ1-2, with D perhaps TRBD1 (6 bases). The CDR3 totals 14 residues. Trimming removed 4 bases from V and 13 bases from J, with 22 bases in between.

The CDR3 DNA follows: TGTGCCACCAGCGGACAGGGGAATGGTTATGGCTACACCTTC. Amino acid sequence: CATSGQGNGYGYTF. V is TRBV24-1 and J is TRBJ1-2; the match to TRBD1 covers 9 bases. Germline CDR1 reads KGHDR; CDR2 reads SFDVKD. CDR3 size: 14 residues. Trimming at V came to 7 bases and at J to 5 bases, leaving 7 bases not matched to a gene.

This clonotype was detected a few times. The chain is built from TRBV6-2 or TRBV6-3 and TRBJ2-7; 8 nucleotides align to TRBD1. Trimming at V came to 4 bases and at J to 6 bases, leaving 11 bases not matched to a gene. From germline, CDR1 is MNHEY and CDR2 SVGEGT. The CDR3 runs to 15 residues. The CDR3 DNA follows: TGTGCCAGCAGTTCCCCACGGACAGGGTATAGCGAGCAGTACTTC. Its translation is CASSSPRTGYSEQYF.